These 27 T cell receptor beta chains were sequenced from one sample in a study of beta chain features in type 1 diabetes. Whole-study findings and limits: People with Type 1 diabetes carried modestly yet significantly shorter TCRB CDR3s in all four CD4+ subsets.

The antigens of these receptors remain unknown. The whole isolated RNA underwent reverse transcription, so sequencing captured expressed TCRB transcripts. Data came from immunoSEQ multiplex PCR; TCRdb stores just in-frame clones and leaves some out. The repertoire has under 150,000 clones, around a sixth of them found once; the top ten carry around 2.6%. Sample: central memory CD4+ T cells from blood. The receptors were gathered from a man aged 18 to 30 with type 1 diabetes.

This clone was seen ten or more times. This clone may be a read error of a much larger clone one base away. The same CDR3 also results from other DNA sequences found in this sample. The V and J genes are TRBV18 and TRBJ2-7; 13 positions match TRBD2. The CDR3 has 15 amino acids. Trimming took 8 bases from V and 2 from J; bases not matched to a gene: 6. The germline CDR1 and CDR2 sequences are KGHSH and LQKENI. The CDR3 bases are TGTGCCAGCGCTCCCACTAGCGGGGGGGCCTACGAGCAGTACTTC. Translating gives CASAPTSGGAYEQYF.

This clone came up a few times. The chain couples TRBV6-6 to TRBJ2-7, with 9 bases identical to TRBD1. The trim removed 6 bases at V and 4 bases at J, leaving 7 bases unmatched. Germline lookup yields CDR1 MNHNY and CDR2 SVGAGI (reference sequence). The CDR3 is made up of 14 amino acids. The CDR3 protein is CASRPTTGGYEQYF. Here the CDR3 DNA reads TGTGCCAGCAGACCCACGACAGGGGGGTACGAGCAGTACTTC.

The V and J genes are TRBV7-3 and TRBJ2-7; D gene uncertain. This CDR3 has 15 amino acids. Germline CDR1 is SGHTA and CDR2 is FQGTGA. The ends were cut back, 2 bases at V and 6 bases at J, with 17 bases in the middle. CDR3 bases: TGTGCCAGCAGCTTATTCCCAGCCCCCGGGTCCGAGCAGTACTTC. Encoded protein: CASSLFPAPGSEQYF.

This clone turned up a few times. The chain is built from TRBV14 and TRBJ1-2; TRBD1 agrees at 8 bases. V shed 2 bases and J 6 bases; nucleotides not matched to a gene: 8. The germline gives CDR1 SGHDN, CDR2 FVKESK. The CDR3 spans 15 residues. The CDR3 DNA is TGTGCCAGCAGCCAACTTGACAGGGGTTCTCATGGCTACACCTTC. It yields the protein CASSQLDRGSHGYTF.

The table lists this clone with a few counts. The chain is built from TRBV5-1 and TRBJ2-7, with 8 bases matching TRBD1. CDR1 is SGHRS, CDR2 YFSETQ, per germline. The CDR3 length is 15 residues. With V trimmed by 4 bases and J by 0 bases, 6 bases remained unmatched. This CDR3 is CASSLGQGSSYEQYF. CDR3 nucleotides: TGCGCCAGCAGCCTCGGACAGGGCAGCTCCTACGAGCAGTACTTC.

This clone showed up just a few times. The genes are TRBV7-2 and TRBJ2-5, with unresolved D. The germline gives CDR1 SGHTA, CDR2 FQGNSA. Between the trimmed V and J ends, which lost 1 base and 3 bases, there was a span of 9 bases. This CDR3 is built from 14 residues. The CDR3 loop is CASSLEMAEETQYF. As DNA, the CDR3 is TGTGCCAGCAGCTTAGAGATGGCCGAAGAGACCCAGTACTTC.

CDR3 sequence: CASSLVAGSTDTQYF. The CDR3 DNA follows: TGTGCCAGCAGCTTAGTGGCGGGGAGCACAGATACGCAGTATTTT. The chain links TRBV7-2 to TRBJ2-3, with a tentative D call TRBD2 (6 bases). This CDR3 has 15 amino acids. Trimming cost V 1 base and J 0 bases, with 8 bases left between them. The germline V gene has CDR1 SGHTA and CDR2 FQGNSA.

The gene calls are TRBV11-3 and TRBJ2-1; no definite D call. The V gene's germline CDR1 is SGHNT and CDR2 YENEEA. Trimming shortened V by 2 bases and J by 2 bases, and 1 base separated the two germline ends. The CDR3 is 12 residues long. CDR3 coding DNA: TGTGCCAGCAGCTTACCCTACAATGAGCAGTTCTTC. Its translation: CASSLPYNEQFF.

This clone was picked up many times. This chain uses TRBV19 with TRBJ2-3; 8 bases line up with TRBD1. V shed 4 bases and J 3 bases; nucleotides not matched to a gene: 3. This CDR3 region has 14 residues. CDR1 and CDR2 (germline): LNHDA, SQIVND (reference sequence). The DNA of the CDR3 is TGTGCCAGTAGTACGGACAGGGTAACAGATACGCAGTATTTT. It specifies CASSTDRVTDTQYF.

This chain links TRBV29-1 with TRBJ2-5; 8 bases fit TRBD1. The V and J ends lost 4 bases and 2 bases, in that order; junction bases with no gene match: 6. The CDR3 is 14 residues long. Germline assignment: CDR1 SQVTM and CDR2 ANQGSEA. The CDR3: CSVAPTGVQETQYF. DNA for the CDR3: TGCAGCGTTGCGCCGACAGGGGTGCAAGAGACCCAGTACTTC.

The sample holds a few counts of this clone. V is TRBV5-6 and J is TRBJ2-3; D gene uncertain. The germline V gene has CDR1 SGHDT and CDR2 YYEEEE. Trimming cost V 1 base and J 2 bases, with 17 bases left between them. The CDR3 is 17 amino acids. DNA of the CDR3: TGTGCCAGCAGCTTGTATAGACAAAATCCGTTCACAGATACGCAGTATTTT. It is translated as CASSLYRQNPFTDTQYF. Drawing the rest from reference TRBV5-6 and TRBJ2-3, the complete variable domain is DAGVTQSPTHLIKTRGQQVTLRCSPKSGHDTVSWYQQALGQGPQFIFQYYEEEERQRGNFPDRFSGHQFPNYSSELNVNALLLGDSALYLCASSLYRQNPFTDTQYFGPGTRLTVL.

J is TRBJ1-6 and V is TRBV2; possibly TRBD1 for D (6 bases). Germline V gene data show CDR1 as SNHLY and CDR2 as FYNNEI. This CDR3 spans 16 amino acids. V lost 3 bases and J lost 5, with 14 bases in between. CDR3 coding DNA: TGTGCCAGCAGTGAGGACAGCGCCGTGAATAATTCACCCCTCCACTTT. Translation: CASSEDSAVNNSPLHF.

This sequence joins TRBV4-3 and TRBJ2-5; D unclear. V dropped 0 bases and J dropped 5 bases, with 4 bases sitting between them. Germline assignment: CDR1 LGHNA and CDR2 YSLEER. The CDR3 totals 12 residues. Here the CDR3 reads CASSQEGETQYF. CDR3 DNA sequence: TGCGCCAGCAGCCAAGAGGGGGAGACCCAGTACTTC.

With regard to this clone: A read error is likely here: a far larger clone is one base away. V and J are TRBV29-1 and TRBJ1-2, with D unclear. V was cut by 0 bases and J by 2 bases, with 10 bases left in between. CDR3 length equals 14 residues. The V gene's germline CDR1 is SQVTM and CDR2 ANQGSEA. The CDR3 is CSVEDGYPNYGYTF. DNA for the CDR3: TGCAGCGTTGAAGACGGGTATCCCAACTATGGCTACACCTTC.

V gene TRBV14 combines with J gene TRBJ2-5; weak D call: TRBD2 (6 bases). Germline CDR1 and CDR2: SGHDN and FVKESK. Between the trimmed V and J ends, which lost 2 bases and 4 bases, there was a span of 11 bases. The CDR3 is 14 amino acids. The CDR3 region has the DNA TGTGCCAGCAGCCAAATCGGGGGAGGAGAGACCCAGTACTTC. Amino acids: CASSQIGGGETQYF.

The CDR3 is CASSDDPSSGNTIYF. In DNA form, the CDR3 reads TGTGCCAGCAGTGATGACCCTAGCTCTGGAAACACCATATATTTT. The V call is TRBV28, the J call TRBJ1-3; D is unresolved. The germline V and J ends were trimmed by 5 bases and 0 bases, with 11 bases remaining between them. Germline values: CDR1 MDHEN, CDR2 SYDVKM. The CDR3 is made up of 15 amino acids.

V is TRBV6-5 and J is TRBJ2-7; D is possibly TRBD1 (6 bases). This CDR3 is built from 14 residues. V dropped 8 bases and J dropped 6 bases, with 20 bases sitting between them. CDR1 and CDR2 (germline): MNHEY, SVGAGI. The DNA for the CDR3 is TGTGCCAGCGGATCCAGGGGAAGGGGTGGCGAGCAGTACTTC. Its translation is CASGSRGRGGEQYF.

This clone was found a few times. V gene TRBV10-3 combines with J gene TRBJ2-1; unclear D gene. The CDR3 totals 12 residues. V shed 2 bases and J shed 4 bases, with 3 bases lying between them. Germline loops: CDR1 ENHRY, CDR2 SYGVKD. CDR3 in DNA: TGTGCCATCAGTGAGCTATACAATGAGCAGTTCTTC. Protein product: CAISELYNEQFF.

The chain employs TRBV2 and TRBJ2-3, with D perhaps TRBD2 (5 bases). CDR1 and CDR2 from the germline V gene are SNHLY and FYNNEI. The CDR3 covers 14 residues. Trimming pared 4 bases from V and 2 bases from J, leaving 10 bases between. CDR3 nucleotide sequence: TGTGCCAGCAGTGTCGTACTAGTCACAGATACGCAGTATTTT. Encoded protein: CASSVVLVTDTQYF.

This clone occurred a few times. This CDR3 is CALIKGDTQYF. CDR3 nucleotides: TGTGCCCTCATCAAAGGGGATACGCAGTATTTT. The V and J genes are TRBV30 and TRBJ2-3; no clear D. Trimming took 8 bases from V and 6 from J, leaving 12 bases between them. CDR1 is GTSNPN and CDR2 is SVGIG in the germline V gene (reference sequence). The length of the CDR3 is 11 residues.

The chain couples TRBV18 to TRBJ2-1, with D possibly being TRBD2 (6 bases). Trimming shortened V by 3 bases and J by 7 bases, and 13 bases separated the two germline ends. CDR1 and CDR2 (germline): KGHSH, LQKENI. The CDR3 has 14 residues. The CDR3 here is CASSPMGLWNEQFF. The CDR3 region has the DNA TGTGCCAGCTCACCGATGGGACTCTGGAATGAGCAGTTCTTC.

This chain connects TRBV5-1 to TRBJ2-1; unclear D gene. CDR1 is SGHRS and CDR2 is YFSETQ in the germline V gene. V lost 0 bases and J 2 bases, leaving 9 bases between the germline ends. CDR3 length: 15 amino acids. The chain's CDR3 is CASSLAAVTYNEQFF. DNA for the CDR3: TGCGCCAGCAGCTTGGCGGCGGTTACCTACAATGAGCAGTTCTTC. The variable domain in full, with the rest retrieved from reference TRBV5-1 and TRBJ2-1, is KAGVTQTPRYLIKTRGQQVTLSCSPISGHRSVSWYQQTPGQGLQFLFEYFSETQRNKGNFPGRFSGRQFSNSRSEMNVSTLELGDSALYLCASSLAAVTYNEQFFGPGTRLTVL.

This clone was observed many times. This rearrangement joins TRBV5-4 to TRBJ2-1; no clear D gene. From germline, CDR1 is SGHNT and CDR2 YYREEE (reference sequence). This CDR3 comprises 12 residues. Deletions cut 3 bases from V and 7 bases from J, with 8 bases between. Here the CDR3 reads CASSSTGNEQFF. CDR3 DNA: TGTGCCAGCAGCTCTACTGGGAATGAGCAGTTCTTC.

There are a few counts of this clone. The chain combines TRBV30 with TRBJ2-7; D unresolved. This CDR3 spans 11 amino acids. In germline, CDR1 is GTSNPN, CDR2 SVGIG (reference sequence). V lost 0 bases to trimming and J lost 3 bases, with 3 bases between them. CDR3 sequence: CAWSVYYEQYF. The CDR3 DNA is TGTGCCTGGAGTGTGTACTACGAGCAGTACTTC.

V gene TRBV7-2 combines with J gene TRBJ2-7; D unclear. CDR1 SGHTA and CDR2 FQGNSA come from the germline V gene. Trimming removed 1 base from V and 6 bases from J, with 13 bases in between. The CDR3 contains 14 residues. The CDR3 DNA sequence: TGTGCCAGCAGCTTAGTATGGCTAATTGGCGAGCAGTACTTC. It encodes CASSLVWLIGEQYF. Using reference TRBV7-2 and TRBJ2-7 for the parts outside the CDR3, the full variable domain is GAGVSQSPSNKVTEKGKDVELRCDPISGHTALYWYRQSLGQGLEFLIYFQGNSAPDKSGLPSDRFSAERTGGSVSTLTIQRTQQEDSAVYLCASSLVWLIGEQYFGPGTRLTVT.

J is TRBJ1-1 and V is TRBV20-1; D remains ambiguous. The V and J ends lost 5 bases and 1 base respectively, with 5 bases between them. Germline CDR1 and CDR2: DFQATT and SNEGSKA (reference sequence). CDR3 length: 11 residues. CDR3 sequence reads: CSAAENTEAFF. CDR3 in DNA: TGCAGTGCTGCCGAGAACACTGAAGCTTTCTTT.

With regard to this clone: Other nucleotide sequences in the sample specify the same CDR3. This rearrangement joins TRBV7-2 to TRBJ2-7, with 14 nucleotides matching TRBD2. This CDR3 comprises 15 residues. J lost 3 bases, V lost 5 bases, and 3 bases had no gene match. Per the germline V gene, CDR1 is SGHTA and CDR2 is FQGNSA. For the CDR3, the DNA is TGTGCCAGCAGCCTAGGGACTAGCGGGAGCTACGAGCAGTACTTC. Amino acids: CASSLGTSGSYEQYF.